These 29 T cell receptor beta chains were sequenced from one sample in a study of T cells in Graves' hyperthyroidism and ophthalmopathy. RNA transcripts gave rise to amplified TCR beta CDR3 regions. Researchers ran a first-round RT-PCR on the TCR CDR3 using the HTBI primer set. Each CDR3 protein gets one entry after TCRdb re-called the multiplex PCR reads with MiXCR. The sample has about 400,000 distinct CDR3 sequences, around 15% seen once. Sequencing input: blood. The receptors were gathered from a woman aged 18-35 years with Graves' hyperthyroidism.

Ten or more counts support this clonotype. The chain is built from TRBV28 and TRBJ1-6, with 9 bases fitting TRBD1. Germline CDR1 is MDHEN and CDR2 is SYDVKM. CDR3 size: 18 residues. J gave up 6 bases and V 5 bases, and 14 bases lay outside the gene matches. The CDR3 coding sequence is TGTGCCAGCAGTCATTTGGGGATTTTGGACAGGGGTAATTCACCCCTCCACTTT. Residues: CASSHLGILDRGNSPLHF.

This clonotype was counted a few times. The DNA is omitted, as the CDR3 cannot be located on it reliably, and the CDR3 follows TCRdb's listing. The V gene is TRBV19, the J gene TRBJ2-5. Germline V lookup: CDR1 LNHDA, CDR2 SQIVND (reference sequence). The CDR3 comprises 15 residues, both ends counted. This CDR3 is CASSSGSLYQETQYF.

This clonotype was recorded many times. The chain carries TRBV6-1 and TRBJ2-7, with 11 bases fitting TRBD2. Per germline, CDR1 MNHNS and CDR2 SASEGT. CDR3 length: 14 amino acids. V shed 5 bases, J shed 3 bases, and the junction held 3 bases outside the gene matches. CDR3 nucleotide sequence: TGTGCCAGCAGTAATCTAGCGGGAGGCTACGAGCAGTACTTC. Its translation is CASSNLAGGYEQYF.

This clonotype was recorded at least ten times. The chain recombines TRBV6-2 or TRBV6-3 with TRBJ2-1, with 15 nucleotides matching TRBD2. The CDR3 extends over 17 amino acids. V shed 5 bases and J 7 bases; nucleotides not matched to a gene: 9. CDR1 and CDR2 (germline): MNHEY, SVGEGT. CDR3 DNA: TGTGCCAGCAGTACAGACAGGGGACTAGCGGGAGGAAATGAGCAGTTCTTC. Protein: CASSTDRGLAGGNEQFF.

In its sample, this clonotype was seen many times. The genes are TRBV28 and TRBJ1-2, with D possibly matching TRBD1 (5 bases). The germline V and J ends were trimmed by 3 bases and 4 bases, with 15 bases remaining between them. The germline V gene has CDR1 MDHEN and CDR2 SYDVKM. The CDR3 runs to 15 residues. The CDR3 reads CASSFPKGASYGYTF. CDR3 nucleotides: TGTGCCAGCAGTTTCCCGAAAGGGGCTAGCTATGGCTACACCTTC.

This clonotype occurred many times. The CDR3 bases are TGCAGTGCTCAGAAGGGACAGAGTCCCTACGAGCAGTACTTC. This encodes CSAQKGQSPYEQYF. The J gene is TRBJ2-7, the V gene TRBV20-1; TRBD1 agrees at 7 bases. V shed 5 bases and J 2 bases; nucleotides not matched to a gene: 9. CDR3 size: 14 residues. CDR1 is DFQATT and CDR2 is SNEGSKA in the germline V gene (reference sequence).

This chain uses TRBV5-1 with TRBJ2-7, with 9 bases aligning to TRBD2. The trim removed 4 bases at V and 6 bases at J, leaving 8 bases unmatched. The V gene's germline CDR1 is SGHRS and CDR2 YFSETQ. This CDR3 contains 14 residues. The CDR3: CASSAIAGDGEQYF. The CDR3 nucleotides read TGCGCCAGCAGCGCGATAGCGGGAGATGGCGAGCAGTACTTC.

This clonotype was observed many times. The J gene is TRBJ1-1, the V gene TRBV12-3 or TRBV12-4, with D possibly matching TRBD1 (6 bases). V dropped 7 bases and J dropped 0 bases, with 12 bases sitting between them. This CDR3 spans 14 amino acids. The CDR3 protein is CASTAQGLNTEAFF. Written as DNA, the CDR3 is TGTGCCAGCACCGCACAGGGTTTGAACACTGAAGCTTTCTTT.

V usage is TRBV29-1 and J usage is TRBJ2-7; D is unclear. The germline V gene has CDR1 SQVTM and CDR2 ANQGSEA. V lost 4 bases, J lost 0 bases, and 13 bases lay in between. This CDR3 contains 14 residues. The chain's CDR3 is CSVALAVHSYEQYF. The CDR3 DNA is TGCAGCGTTGCGTTGGCAGTTCACTCCTACGAGCAGTACTTC.

Only a few counts were recorded for this clonotype. One base away lies a much larger clone, so this may be a sequencing read error. The rearrangement links TRBV7-2 to TRBJ2-7, with TRBD2 matching over 7 bases. The CDR3 covers 17 residues. V shed 1 base, J shed 5 bases, and the junction held 14 bases outside the gene matches. Germline CDR1 SGHTA, CDR2 FQGNSA. The CDR3 nucleotides are TGTGCCAGCAGCTTAGAAGGCGGGAGAAAACCTCCCCACGAGCAGTACTTC. Amino acid sequence: CASSLEGGRKPPHEQYF.

This clonotype has ten or more counts. The rearrangement uses TRBV20-1 and TRBJ2-3; tentative D call: TRBD2 (6 bases). The CDR3 is 12 amino acids. Between the trimmed V and J ends, which lost 6 bases and 2 bases, there was a span of 9 bases. Looked up from germline, CDR1 is DFQATT and CDR2 is SNEGSKA (reference sequence). The CDR3 sequence is CSAKRVTDTQYF. In nucleotides, the CDR3 is TGCAGTGCAAAGCGGGTCACAGATACGCAGTATTTT.

V and J are TRBV2 and TRBJ2-6; D gene ambiguous. The CDR3 is made up of 14 amino acids. Germline V gene lookup returns CDR1 SNHLY and CDR2 FYNNEI. Trimming removed 7 bases at V and 0 bases at J, with 7 bases between. The CDR3, as DNA: TGTGCCAGCAAAGCCTCCTCTGGGGCCAACGTCCTGACTTTC. Translation: CASKASSGANVLTF.

There are a few counts of this clonotype. The rearrangement links TRBV4-3 to TRBJ1-3, with TRBD1 matching over 10 bases. Germline V gene lookup returns CDR1 LGHNA and CDR2 YSLEER. Losses at the gene ends were 3 bases for V and 2 bases for J; bases not matched to a gene: 4. The CDR3 length is 16 residues. The CDR3 is CASSQTGGHPGNTIYF. CDR3 DNA: TGCGCCAGCAGCCAGACAGGGGGCCACCCTGGAAACACCATATATTTT.

This clonotype was seen at least ten times. CDR3 residues: CASSLDGGYTEAFF. In DNA, the CDR3 is TGTGCCAGCAGCTTAGATGGGGGGTACACTGAAGCTTTCTTT. J is TRBJ1-1 and V is TRBV11-2; possibly TRBD1 for D (5 bases). Germline values: CDR1 SGHAT, CDR2 FQNNGV. CDR3 length equals 14 residues. Trimming took 0 bases from V and 3 from J, leaving 8 bases between them.

This clonotype is a singleton in its sample. The conserved phenylalanine or tryptophan is not found at the CDR3 terminus, so this likely reflects a read error. The chain joins TRBV25-1 to TRBJ2-1; 7 positions agree with TRBD2. Germline loops: CDR1 MGHDK, CDR2 SYGVNS. After removal of 4 bases from V and 4 bases from J, the junction contained 10 bases not matched to a gene. The CDR3 is 16 residues long. CDR3 amino acids: CASSGASGLSYNEQFL. The CDR3 region has the DNA TGTGCCAGCAGTGGGGCTAGCGGACTTTCATACAATGAGCAGTTCCTC.

The chain links TRBV2 to TRBJ2-1; a possible D gene is TRBD1 (5 bases). Trimming removed 7 bases at V and 2 bases at J, with 12 bases between. This CDR3 has 14 amino acids. Germline assignment: CDR1 SNHLY and CDR2 FYNNEI. CDR3 nucleotide sequence: TGTGCCAGCAAAGACCAGGGAACCTACAATGAGCAGTTCTTC. This codes for CASKDQGTYNEQFF.

This clonotype occurred many times. This rearrangement joins TRBV28 to TRBJ2-1, with 9 bases matching TRBD2. The junction had 6 bases not matched to a gene; V was cut back by 6 bases and J by 3 bases. CDR3 length: 15 residues. CDR1 and CDR2 from the germline V gene are MDHEN and SYDVKM. CDR3 sequence reads: CASRMGLASYNEQFF. In nucleotides, the CDR3 is TGTGCCAGCAGGATGGGACTAGCAAGCTACAATGAGCAGTTCTTC. Filled out from reference TRBV28 and TRBJ2-1, the complete variable domain reads DVKVTQSSRYLVKRTGEKVFLECVQDMDHENMFWYRQDPGLGLRLIYFSYDVKMKEKGDIPEGYSVSREKKERFSLILESASTNQTSMYLCASRMGLASYNEQFFGPGTRLTVL.

The table lists this clonotype with many counts. The chain combines TRBV5-5 with TRBJ2-7, with D possibly matching TRBD1 (6 bases). V was cut by 0 bases and J by 5 bases, with 12 bases left in between. The germline gives CDR1 SGHKS, CDR2 YYEKEE (reference sequence). The CDR3 runs 14 residues. CDR3 DNA: TGTGCCAGCAGCTTGGACCAGGGGACAAACGAGCAGTACTTC. It encodes CASSLDQGTNEQYF.

There are many counts of this clonotype. This CDR3 reads CASSLDRGTNSPLHF. CDR3 DNA sequence: TGCGCCAGCAGCTTGGACAGAGGAACAAATTCACCCCTCCACTTT. This sequence joins TRBV5-1 and TRBJ1-6; D is uncertain. With 0 bases removed from V and 7 bases from J, the gap between germline ends came to 11 bases. Germline values: CDR1 SGHRS, CDR2 YFSETQ. The CDR3 is 15 amino acids.

On this clonotype: Because it lacks the conserved phenylalanine or tryptophan at the end, this CDR3 is likely a read error. J is TRBJ1-1 and V is TRBV28; D is uncertain. The V gene's germline CDR1 is MDHEN and CDR2 SYDVKM. The CDR3 totals 13 residues. The DNA for the CDR3 is TGTGCTAGCACCCTAACAGTAAACACTGAAGCTTTCTTA. Translated, it gives CASTLTVNTEAFL.

The sample holds many counts of this clonotype. This sequence joins TRBV7-6 and TRBJ2-1; no reliable D call. This CDR3 has 13 residues. Germline V gene lookup returns CDR1 SGHVS and CDR2 FNYEAQ. The V gene lost 5 bases and the J gene lost 2 bases, with 7 bases spanning the gap. CDR3 amino acids: CASSRVTYNEQFF. The CDR3 nucleotides read TGTGCCAGCAGCAGGGTAACCTACAATGAGCAGTTCTTC.

In the case of this clonotype: One end of the junction does not line up with germline, which may come from a read error. The chain carries TRBV18 and TRBJ2-1, with a possible D match to TRBD1 (6 bases). The CDR3 runs to 15 residues. Germline CDR1 is KGHSH and CDR2 is LQKENI. The CDR3 region is CASSPMRGSSNKQFF. CDR3 nucleotide sequence: TGTGCCAGCTCACCAATGAGGGGGTCAAGCAATAAGCAGTTCTTC.

This clonotype occurred once. The chain uses TRBV28 and TRBJ2-3, with 9 bases that match TRBD2. Germline V lookup: CDR1 MDHEN, CDR2 SYDVKM. This CDR3 spans 15 amino acids. Trimming at V came to 7 bases and at J to 7 bases, leaving 12 bases not matched to a gene. This CDR3 reads CASTRGVAGEYTQYF. DNA for the CDR3: TGTGCCAGCACCAGGGGGGTAGCGGGAGAATATACGCAGTATTTT.

This clonotype was counted many times. The V and J genes are TRBV6-1 and TRBJ2-5; no firm D call. V lost 7 bases to trimming and J lost 1 base, with 10 bases between them. This CDR3 is 13 amino acids long. The germline CDR1 and CDR2 sequences are MNHNS and SASEGT. The CDR3 sequence is CASTENRQETQYF. CDR3 nucleotide sequence: TGTGCCAGCACGGAGAACCGCCAAGAGACCCAGTACTTC.

This clonotype was seen repeatedly, ten times or more. The gene calls are TRBV7-2 and TRBJ2-6, with D unresolved. Germline values: CDR1 SGHTA, CDR2 FQGNSA. Trimming shortened V by 1 base and J by 4 bases, and 2 bases separated the two germline ends. The CDR3 contains 13 residues. CDR3 DNA: TGTGCCAGCAGCTTAGAAGGGGCCAACGTCCTGACTTTC. This codes for CASSLEGANVLTF. The whole variable domain, filled in from reference TRBV7-2 and TRBJ2-6, reads GAGVSQSPSNKVTEKGKDVELRCDPISGHTALYWYRQSLGQGLEFLIYFQGNSAPDKSGLPSDRFSAERTGGSVSTLTIQRTQQEDSAVYLCASSLEGANVLTFGAGSRLTVL.

This clonotype has ten or more counts. The chain carries TRBV11-2 and TRBJ2-6; weak D call: TRBD2 (5 bases). V lost 5 bases and J 3 bases, leaving 14 bases between the germline ends. This CDR3 spans 16 amino acids. Germline values: CDR1 SGHAT, CDR2 FQNNGV. The CDR3 DNA follows: TGTGCCAGCAGCACTGACACAGACTATGGGGCCAACGTCCTGACTTTC. Amino acid sequence: CASSTDTDYGANVLTF. The full variable domain, in which reference TRBV11-2 and TRBJ2-6 provide the parts outside the CDR3, is EAGVAQSPRYKIIEKRQSVAFWCNPISGHATLYWYQQILGQGPKLLIQFQNNGVVDDSQLPKDRFSAERLKGVDSTLKIQPAKLEDSAVYLCASSTDTDYGANVLTFGAGSRLTVL.

This chain links TRBV19 with TRBJ2-1; 10 bases are a match to TRBD2. Trimming cost V 4 bases and J 0 bases; bases outside gene matches: 12. Germline CDR1 reads LNHDA; CDR2 reads SQIVND (reference sequence). The CDR3 is 19 amino acids. In DNA, the CDR3 is TGTGCCAGTAGTAGGGGGACTAGCGCAGCCGTAAGCTCCTACAATGAGCAGTTCTTC. This sequence encodes CASSRGTSAAVSSYNEQFF.

The chain links TRBV20-1 to TRBJ2-5; 9 nucleotides match TRBD2. V lost 2 bases and J lost 5; bases outside the gene matches: 9. The CDR3 extends over 15 amino acids. The V gene's germline CDR1 is DFQATT and CDR2 SNEGSKA (reference sequence). CDR3 coding DNA: TGCAGTGCTAGAATGCGGGGGGGGGGGGGGGAGACCCAGTACTTC. Encoded protein: CSARMRGGGGETQYF.

This clonotype showed up many times. The J gene is TRBJ2-7, the V gene TRBV20-1; D gene ambiguous. Germline CDR1 is DFQATT and CDR2 is SNEGSKA (reference sequence). This CDR3 has 11 residues. V gave up 5 bases and J gave up 0 bases, with 5 bases separating them. The CDR3 DNA is TGCAGTGCTGCAGACTCCTACGAGCAGTACTTC. Protein product: CSAADSYEQYF.